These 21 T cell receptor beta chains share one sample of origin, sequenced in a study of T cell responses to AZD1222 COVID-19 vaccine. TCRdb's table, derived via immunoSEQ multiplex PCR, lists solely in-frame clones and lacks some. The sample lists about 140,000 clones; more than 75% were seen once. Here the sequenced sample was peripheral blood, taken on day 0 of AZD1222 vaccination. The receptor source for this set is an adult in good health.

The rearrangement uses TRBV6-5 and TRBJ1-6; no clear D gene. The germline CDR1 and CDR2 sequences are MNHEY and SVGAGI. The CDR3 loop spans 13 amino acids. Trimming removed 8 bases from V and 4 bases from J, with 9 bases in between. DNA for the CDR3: TGTGCCAGCTTCGGAGAGTATAATTCACCCCTCCACTTT. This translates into CASFGEYNSPLHF.

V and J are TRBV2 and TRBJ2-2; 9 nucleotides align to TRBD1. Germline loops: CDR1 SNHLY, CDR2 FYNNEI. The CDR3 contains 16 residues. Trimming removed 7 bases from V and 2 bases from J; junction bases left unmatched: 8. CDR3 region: CASTAHRGQNTGELFF. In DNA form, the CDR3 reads TGTGCCAGCACCGCCCACAGGGGGCAAAACACCGGGGAGCTGTTTTTT.

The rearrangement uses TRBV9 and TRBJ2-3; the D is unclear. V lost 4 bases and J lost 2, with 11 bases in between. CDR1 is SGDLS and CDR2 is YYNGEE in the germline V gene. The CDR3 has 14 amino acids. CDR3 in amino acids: CASSRDNPTDTQYF. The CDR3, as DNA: TGTGCCAGCAGCAGGGATAACCCCACAGATACGCAGTATTTT.

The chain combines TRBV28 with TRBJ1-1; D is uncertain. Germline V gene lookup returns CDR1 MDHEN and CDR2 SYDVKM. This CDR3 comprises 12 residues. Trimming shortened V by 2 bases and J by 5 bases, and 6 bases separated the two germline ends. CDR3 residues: CASSLQKTEAFF. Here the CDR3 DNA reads TGTGCCAGCAGTTTACAAAAAACTGAAGCTTTCTTT.

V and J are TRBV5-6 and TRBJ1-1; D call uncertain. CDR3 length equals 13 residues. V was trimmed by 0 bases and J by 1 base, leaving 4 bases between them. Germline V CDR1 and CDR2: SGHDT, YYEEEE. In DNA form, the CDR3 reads TGTGCCAGCAGCTTGGCAGCGAACACTGAAGCTTTCTTT. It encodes CASSLAANTEAFF.

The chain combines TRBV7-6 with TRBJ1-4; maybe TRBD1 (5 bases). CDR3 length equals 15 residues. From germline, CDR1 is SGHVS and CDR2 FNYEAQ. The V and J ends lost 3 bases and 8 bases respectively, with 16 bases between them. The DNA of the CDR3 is TGTGCCAGCAGCTTCCCCGGGGGGATAAAGGAAAAACTGTTTTTT. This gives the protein CASSFPGGIKEKLFF.

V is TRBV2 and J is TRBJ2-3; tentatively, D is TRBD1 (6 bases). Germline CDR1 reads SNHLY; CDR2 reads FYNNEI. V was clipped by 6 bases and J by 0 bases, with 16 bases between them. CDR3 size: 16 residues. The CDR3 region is CASSYRARSSTDTQYF. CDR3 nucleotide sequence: TGTGCCAGCAGCTACAGGGCACGTTCTAGCACAGATACGCAGTATTTT.

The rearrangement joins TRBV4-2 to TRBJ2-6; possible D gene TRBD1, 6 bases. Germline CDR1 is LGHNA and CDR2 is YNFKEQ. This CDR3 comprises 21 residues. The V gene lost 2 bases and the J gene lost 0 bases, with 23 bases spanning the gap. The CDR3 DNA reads TGTGCCAGCAGCCAAAACCTCCCCGGGACATCCGCGGGCTCTGGGGCCAACGTCCTGACTTTC. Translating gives CASSQNLPGTSAGSGANVLTF.

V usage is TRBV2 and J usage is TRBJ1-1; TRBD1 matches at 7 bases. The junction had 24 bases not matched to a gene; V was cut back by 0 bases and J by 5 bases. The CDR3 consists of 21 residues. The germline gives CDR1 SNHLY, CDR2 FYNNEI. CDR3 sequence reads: CASSEARPTGQNMRLGTEAFF. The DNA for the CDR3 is TGTGCCAGCAGTGAAGCGCGGCCTACGGGACAGAATATGAGGTTGGGAACTGAAGCTTTCTTT.

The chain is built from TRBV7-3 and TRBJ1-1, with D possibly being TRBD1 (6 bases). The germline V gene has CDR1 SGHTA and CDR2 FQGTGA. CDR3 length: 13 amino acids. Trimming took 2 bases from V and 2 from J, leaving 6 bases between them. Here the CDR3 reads CASSLGTNTEAFF. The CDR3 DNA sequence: TGTGCCAGCAGCTTAGGGACAAACACTGAAGCTTTCTTT. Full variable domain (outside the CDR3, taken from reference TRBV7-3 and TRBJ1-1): GAGVSQTPSNKVTEKGKYVELRCDPISGHTALYWYRQSLGQGPEFLIYFQGTGAADDSGLPNDRFFAVRPEGSVSTLKIQRTERGDSAVYLCASSLGTNTEAFFGQGTRLTVV.

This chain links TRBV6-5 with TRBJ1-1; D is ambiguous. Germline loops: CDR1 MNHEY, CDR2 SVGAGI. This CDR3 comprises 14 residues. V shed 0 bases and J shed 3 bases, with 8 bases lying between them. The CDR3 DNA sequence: TGTGCCAGCAGTTACTCGCGGCAAGACACTGAAGCTTTCTTT. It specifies CASSYSRQDTEAFF.

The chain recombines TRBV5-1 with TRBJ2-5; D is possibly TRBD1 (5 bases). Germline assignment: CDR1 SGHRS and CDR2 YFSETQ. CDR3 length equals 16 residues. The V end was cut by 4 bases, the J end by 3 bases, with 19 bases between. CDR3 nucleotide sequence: TGCGCCAGCAGCCCTAGACCAGGGTTTGGAAAAGAGACCCAGTACTTC. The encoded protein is CASSPRPGFGKETQYF.

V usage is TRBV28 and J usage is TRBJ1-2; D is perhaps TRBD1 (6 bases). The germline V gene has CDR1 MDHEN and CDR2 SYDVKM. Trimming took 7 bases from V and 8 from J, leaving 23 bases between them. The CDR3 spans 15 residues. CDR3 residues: CASTPGGGRVGGYTF. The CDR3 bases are TGTGCCAGCACCCCGGGGGGGGGCCGGGTGGGCGGCTACACCTTC.

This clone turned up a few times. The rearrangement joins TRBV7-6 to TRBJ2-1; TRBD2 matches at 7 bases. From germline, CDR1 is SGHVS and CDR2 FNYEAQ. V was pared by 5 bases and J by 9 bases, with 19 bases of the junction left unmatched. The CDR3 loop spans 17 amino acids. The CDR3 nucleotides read TGTGCCAGCAGCCCCCTGCGGGGGTCCGTCTACGGCGGTGAGCAGTTCTTC. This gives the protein CASSPLRGSVYGGEQFF.

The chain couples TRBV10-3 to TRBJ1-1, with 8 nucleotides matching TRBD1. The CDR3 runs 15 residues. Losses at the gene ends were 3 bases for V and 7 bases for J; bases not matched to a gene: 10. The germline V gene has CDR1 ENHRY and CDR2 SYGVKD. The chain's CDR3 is CAISENQGARVEAFF. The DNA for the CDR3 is TGTGCCATCAGTGAAAACCAGGGGGCACGGGTTGAAGCTTTCTTT.

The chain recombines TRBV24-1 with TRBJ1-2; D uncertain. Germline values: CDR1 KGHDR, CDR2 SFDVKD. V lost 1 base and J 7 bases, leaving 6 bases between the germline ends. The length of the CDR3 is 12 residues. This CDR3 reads CATSDFAAGYTF. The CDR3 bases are TGTGCCACCAGTGATTTTGCCGCTGGCTACACCTTC.

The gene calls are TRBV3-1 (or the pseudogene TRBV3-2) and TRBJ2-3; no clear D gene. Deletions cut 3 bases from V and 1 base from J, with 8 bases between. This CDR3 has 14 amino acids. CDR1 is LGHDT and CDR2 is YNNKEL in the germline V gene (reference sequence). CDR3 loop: CASSQGLGTDTQYF. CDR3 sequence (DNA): TGTGCCAGCAGCCAGGGTCTCGGCACAGATACGCAGTATTTT.

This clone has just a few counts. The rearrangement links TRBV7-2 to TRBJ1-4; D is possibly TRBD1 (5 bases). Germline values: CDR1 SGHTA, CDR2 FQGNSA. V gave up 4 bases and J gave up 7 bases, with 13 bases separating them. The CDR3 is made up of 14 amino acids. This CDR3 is CASSSPAGSEKLFF. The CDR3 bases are TGTGCCAGCAGCTCGCCGGCAGGGAGTGAAAAACTGTTTTTT.

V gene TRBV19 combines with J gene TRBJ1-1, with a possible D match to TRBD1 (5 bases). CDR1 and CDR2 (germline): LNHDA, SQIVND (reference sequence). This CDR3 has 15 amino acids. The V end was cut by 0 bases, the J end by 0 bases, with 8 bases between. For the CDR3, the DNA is TGTGCCAGTAGTATAGAGGGGCTGGTGAACACTGAAGCTTTCTTT. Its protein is CASSIEGLVNTEAFF.

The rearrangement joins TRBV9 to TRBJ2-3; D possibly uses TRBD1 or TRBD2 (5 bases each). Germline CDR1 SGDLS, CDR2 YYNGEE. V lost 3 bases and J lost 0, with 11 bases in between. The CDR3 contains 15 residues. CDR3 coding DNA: TGTGCCAGCAGCGACAGGTGGGGGAGCACAGATACGCAGTATTTT. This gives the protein CASSDRWGSTDTQYF.

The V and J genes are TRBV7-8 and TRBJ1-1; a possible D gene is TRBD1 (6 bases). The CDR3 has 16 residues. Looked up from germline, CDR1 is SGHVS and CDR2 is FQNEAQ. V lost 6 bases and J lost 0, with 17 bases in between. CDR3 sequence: CASSRPRGGMNTEAFF. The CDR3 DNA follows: TGTGCCAGCAGTCGTCCCAGGGGTGGGATGAACACTGAAGCTTTCTTT. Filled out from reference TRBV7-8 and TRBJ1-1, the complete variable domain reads GAGVSQSPRYKVAKRGQDVALRCDPISGHVSLFWYQQALGQGPEFLTYFQNEAQLDKSGLPSDRFFAERPEGSVSTLKIQRTQQEDSAVYLCASSRPRGGMNTEAFFGQGTRLTVV.